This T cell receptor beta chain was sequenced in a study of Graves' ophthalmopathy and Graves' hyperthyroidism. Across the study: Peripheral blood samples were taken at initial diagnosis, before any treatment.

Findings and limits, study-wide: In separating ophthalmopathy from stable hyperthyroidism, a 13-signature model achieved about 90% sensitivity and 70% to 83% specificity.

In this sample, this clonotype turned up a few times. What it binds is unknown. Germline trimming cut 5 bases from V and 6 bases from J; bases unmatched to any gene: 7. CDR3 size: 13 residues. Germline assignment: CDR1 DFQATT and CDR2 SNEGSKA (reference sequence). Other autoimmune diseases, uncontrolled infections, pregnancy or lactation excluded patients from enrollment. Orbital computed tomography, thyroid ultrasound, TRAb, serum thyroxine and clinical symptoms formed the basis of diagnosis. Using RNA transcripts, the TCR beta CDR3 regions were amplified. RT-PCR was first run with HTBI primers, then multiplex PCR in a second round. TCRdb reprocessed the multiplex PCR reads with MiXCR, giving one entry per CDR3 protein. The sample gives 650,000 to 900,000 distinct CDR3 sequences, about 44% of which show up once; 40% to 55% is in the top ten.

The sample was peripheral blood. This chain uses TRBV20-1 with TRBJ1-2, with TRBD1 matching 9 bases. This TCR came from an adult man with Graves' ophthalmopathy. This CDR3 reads CSAPDRGLNGYTF. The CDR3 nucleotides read TGCAGTGCTCCGGACAGGGGACTAAATGGCTACACCTTC.